The clone carrying this TCR beta chain was seen only a few times. It was with a sample-barcoded 5' primer and a J-beta primer mix that a second PCR of about 7 to 12 cycles was run. From the 5' RACE reads, TCRdb called clonotypes with MiXCR, one entry per CDR3 protein. There are about 780,000 distinct CDR3 sequences in the sample; 35% to 50% occur only once, and around 18% lies in the top ten. The CDR3 runs 15 residues. Germline CDR1 and CDR2: SNHLY and FYNNEI. V was clipped by 4 bases and J by 4 bases; unmatched bases: 8. The data were obtained in a study of blood T cells in healthy people across ages.

The receptor was derived from an older man in good health. The chain is built from TRBV2 and TRBJ2-5; TRBD2 matches at 8 bases. Sequenced: blood. CDR3 region: CASSGLREVPETQYF. In nucleotides, the CDR3 is TGTGCCAGCAGTGGGTTGCGGGAGGTCCCAGAGACCCAGTACTTC.